This is a list of T cell receptor beta chains from one sample in a study of blood T cells in healthy people across ages. Via MiXCR, TCRdb re-called the 5' RACE reads, giving one row per CDR3 protein. The sample contains hundreds of thousands of distinct CDR3 sequences, under 55% of which appear only once. The sample consisted of blood. The source of these receptors is a man aged 55 to 69 in good health. The CDR3 runs from the conserved cysteine through the conserved F or W. The D gene is left open where the match is weak. Clone size, where shown, is once, few, many, or a class for clones that have expanded.

j_call clone_size v_call d_call cdr3_aa cdr3_nt
TRBJ2-3 NA TRBV9 NA CASGGPGGVRDTQYF TGTGCCAGCGGCGGCCCGGGGGGCGTGAGGGATACGCAGTATTTT
TRBJ2-1 NA TRBV6-6 NA CASSYGRQGSVEQFF TGTGCCAGCAGTTACGGCCGACAAGGCTCTGTTGAGCAGTTCTTC
TRBJ2-7 NA TRBV7-2 TRBD2 CASSRGLAGGPEQYF TGTGCCAGCAGTCGCGGACTAGCGGGGGGGCCTGAGCAGTACTTC
TRBJ2-4 few TRBV20-1 TRBD1 CSAERDRRTSFGIQYF TGCAGTGCTGAACGGGACAGGCGGACTTCCTTCGGCATTCAGTACTTC
TRBJ2-4 few TRBV11-2 TRBD1 CASSPRQGGNIQYF TGTGCCAGCAGCCCAAGACAGGGGGGAAACATTCAGTACTTC
TRBJ2-7 many TRBV9 NA CASSVGGSSYEQYF TGTGCCAGCAGTGTCGGGGGTAGCTCCTACGAGCAGTACTTC
TRBJ1-5 once TRBV5-6 NA CASSYAGDQPQHF TGTGCCAGCAGCTACGCAGGGGATCAGCCCCAGCATTTT
TRBJ2-5 NA TRBV10-2 TRBD2 CASSEAGGSRKTQYF TGCGCCAGCAGTGAGGCGGGGGGATCTAGAAAGACCCAGTACTTC
TRBJ1-4 NA TRBV7-2 NA CASSLSGRGEKLFF TGTGCCAGCAGCCTATCAGGGCGGGGTGAAAAACTGTTTTTT
TRBJ1-5 NA TRBV6-1 TRBD1 CASSEETGTGDYRQPQHF TGTGCCAGCAGTGAAGAGACCGGGACAGGGGACTATAGGCAGCCCCAGCATTTT
TRBJ2-3 NA TRBV15 TRBD1 CATSRVARGLTTDTQYF TGTGCCACCAGCAGAGTGGCCAGGGGGCTGACCACAGATACGCAGTATTTT
TRBJ1-2 few TRBV14 TRBD1 CASSRPGTGGGIYGYTF TGTGCCAGCAGCCGTCCCGGGACAGGGGGCGGGATCTATGGCTACACCTTC
TRBJ2-7 NA TRBV7-9 TRBD2 CASSLSGLGGEQYF TGTGCCAGCAGCCTTAGCGGGTTGGGGGGCGAGCAGTACTTC
TRBJ2-5 NA TRBV7-9 TRBD1 CASSFTVTGPQETQYF TGTGCCAGCAGTTTTACAGTGACAGGGCCACAAGAGACCCAGTACTTC
TRBJ2-7 NA TRBV30 TRBD1 CAWSVTGVPYEQYF TGTGCCTGGAGTGTGACAGGGGTCCCCTACGAGCAGTACTTC
TRBJ2-7 NA TRBV27 TRBD2 CASVGLAGANYEQYF TGTGCCAGCGTGGGGCTAGCGGGGGCTAACTACGAGCAGTACTTC